Shown below are 9 T cell receptor beta chains from a single sample sequenced in a study of blood T cell repertoires in COVID-19. Clones were sequenced by immunoSEQ multiplex PCR, and TCRdb holds only the in-frame ones, with some missing. Of around 220,000 clones detected, approximately 87% appear once; the ten largest clones hold about 2%. Sequencing input: peripheral blood. These receptors all come from a woman between 50 and 59 years old with acute or convalescent COVID-19.

By sample share, this clone is large (0.1 to 1%). This chain links TRBV27 with TRBJ1-2, with D uncertain. The germline V gene has CDR1 MNHEY and CDR2 SMNVEV (reference sequence). V dropped 8 bases and J dropped 4 bases, with 14 bases sitting between them. This CDR3 has 13 amino acids. The CDR3 region is CASSFDNFYGYTF. CDR3 nucleotides: TGTGCCAGCTCCTTTGACAATTTCTATGGCTACACCTTC.

The J gene is TRBJ1-6, the V gene TRBV9; TRBD1 is a possible D gene (6 bases). V lost 10 bases to trimming and J lost 7 bases, with 21 bases between them. The CDR3 extends over 15 amino acids. Per the germline V gene, CDR1 is SGDLS and CDR2 is YYNGEE. CDR3 residues: CASTPQGSGNSPLHF. The DNA of the CDR3 is TGTGCCTCTACCCCACAGGGCTCGGGGAATTCACCCCTCCACTTT.

CDR3 residues: CASSQDIEKLFF. CDR3 in DNA: TGTGCCAGCAGCCAAGATATCGAAAAACTGTTTTTT. The V call is TRBV3-1 (or the pseudogene TRBV3-2), the J call TRBJ1-4, with D uncertain. This CDR3 spans 12 amino acids. The germline V gene encodes CDR1 LGHDT and CDR2 YNNKEL (reference sequence). V shed 0 bases and J shed 8 bases, with 4 bases lying between them.

This clone has a single count. The V call is TRBV5-6, the J call TRBJ1-1; perhaps TRBD1 as D (5 bases). The CDR3 sequence is 14 residues long. The ends were cut back, 4 bases at V and 0 bases at J, with 10 bases in the middle. Germline V gene data show CDR1 as SGHDT and CDR2 as YYEEEE. CDR3 amino acids: CASSVEGLNTEAFF. The CDR3 region has the DNA TGTGCCAGCAGCGTGGAGGGGTTGAACACTGAAGCTTTCTTT.

This rearrangement joins TRBV10-3 to TRBJ1-1; TRBD1 might be the D (5 bases). V shed 0 bases and J shed 4 bases, with 15 bases lying between them. Germline CDR1 reads ENHRY; CDR2 reads SYGVKD. The CDR3 sequence is 16 residues long. DNA for the CDR3: TGTGCCATCAGTGAGTCGATAGCCAGGGTAGGCACTGAAGCTTTCTTT. It specifies CAISESIARVGTEAFF.

This chain connects TRBV14 to TRBJ2-3; TRBD2 aligns across 9 bases. Germline values: CDR1 SGHDN, CDR2 FVKESK. With 5 bases clipped from V and 5 bases from J, the junction kept 8 bases outside the gene matches. The CDR3 covers 15 residues. CDR3 sequence (DNA): TGTGCCAGCAGCTCTCTAGCGGGGAAAGTAGATACGCAGTATTTT. Protein: CASSSLAGKVDTQYF.

This clone came up once. The J gene is TRBJ2-7, the V gene TRBV9; possibly TRBD1 for D (5 bases). Germline V gives CDR1 SGDLS, CDR2 YYNGEE. Trimming stripped 0 bases from V and 3 bases from J, with 13 bases between. The CDR3 contains 15 residues. In DNA form, the CDR3 reads TGTGCCAGCAGCGTAGGGCCTCAGGGCAACTACGAGCAGTACTTC. This encodes CASSVGPQGNYEQYF. Full variable domain (missing parts from reference TRBV9 and TRBJ2-7): DSGVTQTPKHLITATGQRVTLRCSPRSGDLSVYWYQQSLDQGLQFLIQYYNGEERAKGNILERFSAQQFPDLHSELNLSSLELGDSALYFCASSVGPQGNYEQYFGPGTRLTVT.

This chain uses TRBV6-5 with TRBJ1-6; D is ambiguous. Germline V gene data show CDR1 as MNHEY and CDR2 as SVGAGI. This CDR3 comprises 14 residues. V lost 2 bases, J lost 4 bases, and 6 bases lay in between. The CDR3 region has the DNA TGTGCCAGCAGTTACAGCGGATATAATTCACCCCTCCACTTT. It yields the protein CASSYSGYNSPLHF.

This chain uses TRBV7-8 with TRBJ2-4; 10 nucleotides align to TRBD1. V dropped 4 bases and J dropped 9; count of bases not matched to a gene: 9. The CDR3 runs 15 residues. Germline CDR1 SGHVS, CDR2 FQNEAQ. For the CDR3, the DNA is TGTGCCAGCAGCTACCCCGGGACAGGGGATGGCATTCAGTACTTC. Its translation is CASSYPGTGDGIQYF.